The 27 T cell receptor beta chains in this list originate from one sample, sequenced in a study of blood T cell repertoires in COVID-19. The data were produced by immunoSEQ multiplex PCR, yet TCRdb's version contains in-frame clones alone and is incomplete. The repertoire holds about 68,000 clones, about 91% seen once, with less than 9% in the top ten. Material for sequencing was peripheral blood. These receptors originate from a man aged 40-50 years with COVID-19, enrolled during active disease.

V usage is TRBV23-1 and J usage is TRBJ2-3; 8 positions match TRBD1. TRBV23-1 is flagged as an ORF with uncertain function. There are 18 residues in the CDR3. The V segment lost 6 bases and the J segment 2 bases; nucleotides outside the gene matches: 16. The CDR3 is CASSPGVSKDRATDTQYF. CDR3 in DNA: TGCGCCAGCAGCCCAGGGGTCTCCAAGGACAGGGCCACAGATACGCAGTATTTT.

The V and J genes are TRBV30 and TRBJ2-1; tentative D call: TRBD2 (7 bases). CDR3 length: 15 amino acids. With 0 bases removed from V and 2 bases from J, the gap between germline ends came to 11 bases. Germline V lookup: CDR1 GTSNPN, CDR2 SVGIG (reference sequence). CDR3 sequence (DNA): TGTGCCTGGAGTGTACCCGGGGGGCCCTACAATGAGCAGTTCTTC. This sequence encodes CAWSVPGGPYNEQFF.

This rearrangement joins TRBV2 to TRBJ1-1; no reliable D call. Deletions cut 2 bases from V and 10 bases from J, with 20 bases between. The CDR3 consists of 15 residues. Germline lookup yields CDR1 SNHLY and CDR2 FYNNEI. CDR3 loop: CASSELGSKAEPAFF. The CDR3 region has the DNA TGTGCCAGCAGTGAATTGGGGAGTAAGGCCGAACCAGCTTTCTTT.

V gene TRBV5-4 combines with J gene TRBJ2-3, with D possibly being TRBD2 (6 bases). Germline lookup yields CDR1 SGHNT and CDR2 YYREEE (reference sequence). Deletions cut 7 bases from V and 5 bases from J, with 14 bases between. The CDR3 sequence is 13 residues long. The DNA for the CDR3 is TGTGCCAGCGGGACTCAAGGGAAAGATACGCAGTATTTT. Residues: CASGTQGKDTQYF.

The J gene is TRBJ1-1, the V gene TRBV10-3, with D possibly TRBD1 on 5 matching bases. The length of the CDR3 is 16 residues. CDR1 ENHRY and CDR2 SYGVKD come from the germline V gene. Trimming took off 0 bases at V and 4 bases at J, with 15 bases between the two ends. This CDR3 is CAISESGRGAGTEAFF. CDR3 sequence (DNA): TGTGCCATCAGTGAGTCGGGGAGGGGCGCGGGCACTGAAGCTTTCTTT.

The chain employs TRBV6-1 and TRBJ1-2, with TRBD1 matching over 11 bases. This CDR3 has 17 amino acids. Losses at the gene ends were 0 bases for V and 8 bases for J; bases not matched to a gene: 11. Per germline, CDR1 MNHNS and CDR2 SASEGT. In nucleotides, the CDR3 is TGTGCCAGCAGTGAAGCCGTAAGGACAGGGGGCTGGGAGGGCTACACCTTC. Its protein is CASSEAVRTGGWEGYTF.

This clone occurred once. The CDR3 region has the DNA TGTGCCAGCAGCTATGACGACAGGGGCAATGAGCAGTTCTTC. It yields the protein CASSYDDRGNEQFF. The rearrangement uses TRBV7-6 and TRBJ2-1; the match to TRBD1 covers 8 bases. Per germline, CDR1 SGHVS and CDR2 FNYEAQ. V lost 4 bases to trimming and J lost 6 bases; unmatched junction nucleotides: 5. The CDR3 has 14 residues.

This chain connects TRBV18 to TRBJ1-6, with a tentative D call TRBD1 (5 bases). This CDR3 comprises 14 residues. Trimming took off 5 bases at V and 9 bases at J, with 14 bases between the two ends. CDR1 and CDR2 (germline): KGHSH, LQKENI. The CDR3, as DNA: TGTGCCAGCTCATCCCAGGGCTACCCTTCACCCCTCCACTTT. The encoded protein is CASSSQGYPSPLHF.

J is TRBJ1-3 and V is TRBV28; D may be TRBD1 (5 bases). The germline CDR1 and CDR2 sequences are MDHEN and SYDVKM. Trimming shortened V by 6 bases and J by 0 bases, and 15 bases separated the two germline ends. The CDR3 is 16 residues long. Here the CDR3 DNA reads TGTGCCAGCAGGGGCGGGACGGCGCTCTCTGGAAACACCATATATTTT. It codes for CASRGGTALSGNTIYF.

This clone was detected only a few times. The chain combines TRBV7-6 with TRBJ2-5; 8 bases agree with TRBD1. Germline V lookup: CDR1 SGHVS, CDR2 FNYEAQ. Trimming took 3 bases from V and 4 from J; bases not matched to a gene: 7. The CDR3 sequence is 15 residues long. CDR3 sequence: CASSFNQGAGETQYF. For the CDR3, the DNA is TGTGCCAGCAGCTTCAACCAGGGGGCTGGAGAGACCCAGTACTTC. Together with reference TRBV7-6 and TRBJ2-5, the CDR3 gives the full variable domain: GAGVSQSPRYKVTKRGQDVALRCDPISGHVSLYWYRQALGQGPEFLTYFNYEAQQDKSGLPNDRFSAERPEGSISTLTIQRTEQRDSAMYRCASSFNQGAGETQYFGPGTRLLVL.

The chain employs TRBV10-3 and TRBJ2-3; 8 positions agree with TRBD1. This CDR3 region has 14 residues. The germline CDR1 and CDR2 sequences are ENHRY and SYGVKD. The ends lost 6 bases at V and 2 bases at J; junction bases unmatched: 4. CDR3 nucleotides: TGTGCCATCAGCGAGGACAGGGTCACAGATACGCAGTATTTT. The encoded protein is CAISEDRVTDTQYF.

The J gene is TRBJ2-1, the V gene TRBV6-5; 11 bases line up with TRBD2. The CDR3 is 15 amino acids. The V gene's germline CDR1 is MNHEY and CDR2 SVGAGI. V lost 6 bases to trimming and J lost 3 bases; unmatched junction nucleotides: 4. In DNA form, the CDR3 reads TGTGCCAGCAGCCACCTAGCGGGGGGCTACAATGAGCAGTTCTTC. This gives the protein CASSHLAGGYNEQFF.

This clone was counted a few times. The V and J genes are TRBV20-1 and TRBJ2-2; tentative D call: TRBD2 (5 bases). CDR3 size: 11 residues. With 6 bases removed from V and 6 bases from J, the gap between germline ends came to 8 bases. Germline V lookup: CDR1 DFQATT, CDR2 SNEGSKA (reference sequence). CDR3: CSAGDAGELFF. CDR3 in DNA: TGCAGTGCCGGGGATGCCGGGGAGCTGTTTTTT.

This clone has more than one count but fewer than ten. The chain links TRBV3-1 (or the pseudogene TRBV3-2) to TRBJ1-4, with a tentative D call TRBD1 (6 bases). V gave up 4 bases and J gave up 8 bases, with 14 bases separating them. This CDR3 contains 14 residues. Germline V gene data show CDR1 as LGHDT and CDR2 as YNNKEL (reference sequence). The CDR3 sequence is CASSRQGWREKLFF. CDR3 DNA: TGTGCCAGCAGCCGTCAGGGGTGGAGGGAAAAACTGTTTTTT.

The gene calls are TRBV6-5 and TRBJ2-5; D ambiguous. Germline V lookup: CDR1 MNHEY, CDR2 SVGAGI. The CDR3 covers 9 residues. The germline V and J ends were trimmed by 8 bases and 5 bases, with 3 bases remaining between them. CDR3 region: CASAETQYF. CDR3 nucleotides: TGTGCCAGCGCGGAGACCCAGTACTTC.

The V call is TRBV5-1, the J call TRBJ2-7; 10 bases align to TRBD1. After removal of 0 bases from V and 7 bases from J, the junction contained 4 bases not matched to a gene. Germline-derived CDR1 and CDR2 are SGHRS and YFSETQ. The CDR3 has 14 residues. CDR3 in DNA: TGCGCCAGCAGCTTGGGACAGGGGGCGCGGGAGCAGTACTTC. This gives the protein CASSLGQGAREQYF.

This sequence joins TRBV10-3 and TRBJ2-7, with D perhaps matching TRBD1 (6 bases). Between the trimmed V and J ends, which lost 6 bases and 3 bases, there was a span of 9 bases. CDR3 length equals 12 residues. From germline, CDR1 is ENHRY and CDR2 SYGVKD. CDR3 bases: TGTGCCATCAGAGGACAGCTCTACGAGCAGTACTTC. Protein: CAIRGQLYEQYF.

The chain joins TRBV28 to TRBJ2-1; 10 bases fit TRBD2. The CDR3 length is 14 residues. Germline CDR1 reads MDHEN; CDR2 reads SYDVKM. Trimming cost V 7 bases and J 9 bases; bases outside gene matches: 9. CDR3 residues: CASTVAGGRLEQFF. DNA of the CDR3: TGTGCCAGCACTGTAGCGGGGGGCCGGCTTGAGCAGTTCTTC.

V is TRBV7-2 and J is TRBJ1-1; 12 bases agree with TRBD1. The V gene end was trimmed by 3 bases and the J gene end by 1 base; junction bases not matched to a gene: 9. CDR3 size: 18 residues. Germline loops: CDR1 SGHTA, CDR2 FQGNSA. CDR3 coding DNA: TGTGCCAGCAGCTTCGGGACAGGGGGCCTCAGTCCGAACACTGAAGCTTTCTTT. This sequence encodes CASSFGTGGLSPNTEAFF.

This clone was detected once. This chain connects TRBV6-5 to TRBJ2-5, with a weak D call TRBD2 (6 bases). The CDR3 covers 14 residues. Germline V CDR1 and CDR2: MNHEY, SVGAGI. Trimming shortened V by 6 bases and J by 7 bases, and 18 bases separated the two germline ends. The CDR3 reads CASSETGVVGTQYF. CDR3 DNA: TGTGCCAGCAGCGAGACGGGGGTGGTAGGGACCCAGTACTTC.

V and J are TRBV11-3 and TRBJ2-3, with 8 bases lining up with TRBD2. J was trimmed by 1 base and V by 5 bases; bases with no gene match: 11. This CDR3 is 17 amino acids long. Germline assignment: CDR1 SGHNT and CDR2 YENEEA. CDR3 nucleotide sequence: TGTGCCAGCAGCCCACCGGGGGGGCAAGACCGCACAGATACGCAGTATTTT. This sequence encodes CASSPPGGQDRTDTQYF. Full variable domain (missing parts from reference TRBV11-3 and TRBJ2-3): EAGVVQSPRYKIIEKKQPVAFWCNPISGHNTLYWYLQNLGQGPELLIRYENEEAVDDSQLPKDRFSAERLKGVDSTLKIQPAELGDSAVYLCASSPPGGQDRTDTQYFGPGTRLTVL.

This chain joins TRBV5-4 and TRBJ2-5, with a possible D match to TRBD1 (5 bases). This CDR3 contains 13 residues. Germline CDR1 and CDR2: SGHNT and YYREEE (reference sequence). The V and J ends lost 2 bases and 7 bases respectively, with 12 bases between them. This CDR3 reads CASSFPSQGTQYF. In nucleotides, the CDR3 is TGTGCCAGCAGCTTCCCCTCGCAGGGGACCCAGTACTTC. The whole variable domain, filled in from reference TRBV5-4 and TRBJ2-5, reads ETGVTQSPTHLIKTRGQQVTLRCSSQSGHNTVSWYQQALGQGPQFIFQYYREEENGRGNFPPRFSGLQFPNYSSELNVNALELDDSALYLCASSFPSQGTQYFGPGTRLLVL.

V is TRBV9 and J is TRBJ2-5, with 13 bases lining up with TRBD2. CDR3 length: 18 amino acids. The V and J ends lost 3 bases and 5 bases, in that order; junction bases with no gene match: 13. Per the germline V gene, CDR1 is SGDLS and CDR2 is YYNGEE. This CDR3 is CASSAPNTSGGAIETQYF. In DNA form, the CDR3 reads TGTGCCAGCAGCGCCCCCAACACTAGCGGGGGGGCCATTGAGACCCAGTACTTC.

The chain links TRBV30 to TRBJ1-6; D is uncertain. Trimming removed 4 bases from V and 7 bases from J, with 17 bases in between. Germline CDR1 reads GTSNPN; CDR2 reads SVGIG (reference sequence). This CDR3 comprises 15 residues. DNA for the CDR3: TGTGCCTGGACCTTGCGAGCCTTTTTGAATTCACCCCTCCACTTT. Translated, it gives CAWTLRAFLNSPLHF.

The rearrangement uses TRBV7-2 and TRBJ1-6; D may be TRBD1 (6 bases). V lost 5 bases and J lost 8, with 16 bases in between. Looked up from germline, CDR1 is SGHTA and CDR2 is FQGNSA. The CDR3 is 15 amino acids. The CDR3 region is CASSTLQGMDSPLHF. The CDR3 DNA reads TGTGCCAGCAGCACCTTACAGGGTATGGATTCACCCCTCCACTTT.

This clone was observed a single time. The CDR3 DNA reads as TGTGCCTGGAGTGTAGGCGGGGGTGCTAATGAAAAACTGTTTTTT. This gives the protein CAWSVGGGANEKLFF. The chain joins TRBV30 to TRBJ1-4; D perhaps matches TRBD1 (5 bases). The V end was cut by 0 bases, the J end by 3 bases, with 11 bases between. CDR3 length: 15 amino acids. The germline V gene encodes CDR1 GTSNPN and CDR2 SVGIG (reference sequence).

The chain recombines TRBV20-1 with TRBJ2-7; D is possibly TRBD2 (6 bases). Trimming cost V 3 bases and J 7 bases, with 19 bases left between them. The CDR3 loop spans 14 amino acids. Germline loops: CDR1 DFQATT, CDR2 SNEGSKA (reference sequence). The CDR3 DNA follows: TGCAGTGCTAGTCTCCGGGGGTCAACGGGGGAGCAGTACTTC. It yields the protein CSASLRGSTGEQYF.